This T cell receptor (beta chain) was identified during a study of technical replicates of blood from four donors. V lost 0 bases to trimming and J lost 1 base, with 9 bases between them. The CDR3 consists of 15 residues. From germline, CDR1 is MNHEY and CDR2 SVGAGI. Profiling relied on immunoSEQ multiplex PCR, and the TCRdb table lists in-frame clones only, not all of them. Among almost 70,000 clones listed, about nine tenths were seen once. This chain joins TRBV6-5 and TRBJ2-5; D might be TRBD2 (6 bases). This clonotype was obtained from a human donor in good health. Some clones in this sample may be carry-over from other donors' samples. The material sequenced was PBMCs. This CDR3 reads CASSYSRRGQETQYF. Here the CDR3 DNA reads TGTGCCAGCAGTTACTCGAGGAGGGGCCAAGAGACCCAGTACTTC.